One sample yielded the 30 T cell receptor beta chains listed below, sequenced in a study of cytomegalovirus exposure and HLA in healthy donors. A multiplex PCR was run with 60 Vbeta primers and 13 Jbeta primers. Clones were sequenced by immunoSEQ multiplex PCR, and TCRdb holds only the in-frame ones, with some missing. The sample has approximately 210,000 clones; about 81% are singletons. Sequencing was performed on PBMCs. The origin of the receptors is a man younger than 35 in good health and CMV-seronegative.

The chain is built from TRBV19 and TRBJ2-5; 10 bases line up with TRBD2. The CDR3 totals 13 residues. The junction had 0 bases not matched to a gene; V was cut back by 3 bases and J by 5 bases. Germline V CDR1 and CDR2: LNHDA, SQIVND (reference sequence). The CDR3 reads CASSMTSGETQYF. The CDR3 DNA reads TGTGCCAGTAGTATGACTAGCGGGGAGACCCAGTACTTC.

This clone showed up just once. The chain has TRBV28 and TRBJ2-7; the match to TRBD2 covers 8 bases. Germline CDR1 and CDR2: MDHEN and SYDVKM. With 5 bases clipped from V and 4 bases from J, the junction kept 7 bases outside the gene matches. There are 14 residues in the CDR3. The CDR3: CASSAPGLGYEQYF. The CDR3 region has the DNA TGTGCCAGCAGTGCCCCGGGACTAGGTTACGAGCAGTACTTC.

This clone has only a few counts. The chain couples TRBV13 to TRBJ2-3, with 7 bases fitting TRBD1. Germline V gene sequence: CDR1 PRHDT, CDR2 FYEKMQ (reference sequence). The length of the CDR3 is 13 residues. J was trimmed by 4 bases and V by 5 bases; bases with no gene match: 3. The CDR3 reads CASSATGADTQYF. For the CDR3, the DNA is TGTGCCAGCAGCGCCACAGGGGCAGATACGCAGTATTTT.

The genes are TRBV29-1 and TRBJ2-3, with D tentatively TRBD1 (6 bases). V lost 6 bases and J lost 2, with 12 bases in between. This CDR3 has 13 amino acids. Germline values: CDR1 SQVTM, CDR2 ANQGSEA. CDR3 amino acids: CSVQGKVTDTQYF. The CDR3 DNA sequence: TGCAGCGTCCAGGGGAAAGTCACAGATACGCAGTATTTT.

V is TRBV27 and J is TRBJ2-4; a weak D match, TRBD2 (6 bases). V was pared by 2 bases and J by 0 bases, with 14 bases between. CDR1 is MNHEY, CDR2 SMNVEV, per germline (reference sequence). The CDR3 is 17 amino acids. CDR3 amino acids: CASSLGGFGLAKNIQYF. CDR3 DNA: TGTGCCAGCAGTTTAGGGGGGTTTGGCTTAGCCAAAAACATTCAGTACTTC.

The sample holds a few counts of this clone. The chain recombines TRBV6-1 with TRBJ2-7; 7 bases are a match to TRBD2. The CDR3 length is 12 residues. Per the germline V gene, CDR1 is MNHNS and CDR2 is SASEGT. Losses at the gene ends were 4 bases for V and 4 bases for J; bases not matched to a gene: 1. This chain's CDR3 is CASSGRGYEQYF. The CDR3 bases are TGTGCCAGCAGTGGGCGGGGGTACGAGCAGTACTTC.

The rearrangement uses TRBV19 and TRBJ1-5; D may be TRBD1 (5 bases). V was shortened by 1 base and J by 7 bases, with 11 bases between the two germline ends. This CDR3 comprises 14 residues. Germline-derived CDR1 and CDR2 are LNHDA and SQIVND (reference sequence). The CDR3 nucleotides read TGTGCCAGTAGTATAGCAGGGTATAGACAGCCCCAGCATTTT. This sequence encodes CASSIAGYRQPQHF.

This sequence joins TRBV6-5 and TRBJ1-5; 7 nucleotides agree with TRBD1. CDR3 length: 15 residues. The germline V gene encodes CDR1 MNHEY and CDR2 SVGAGI. V was pared by 0 bases and J by 6 bases, with 5 bases of the junction left unmatched. CDR3 DNA sequence: TGTGCCAGCAGTTACTCAGGGGGCATGGGTCAGCCCCAGCATTTT. It translates to CASSYSGGMGQPQHF.

The chain uses TRBV2 and TRBJ2-3, with D perhaps matching TRBD2 (5 bases). V gave up 7 bases and J gave up 3 bases, with 17 bases separating them. Per germline, CDR1 SNHLY and CDR2 FYNNEI. This CDR3 contains 15 residues. This chain's CDR3 is CASIDPGEITDTQYF. The DNA for the CDR3 is TGTGCCAGCATAGACCCCGGGGAGATAACAGATACGCAGTATTTT.

The chain carries TRBV6-1 and TRBJ1-1; D call uncertain. Germline CDR1 is MNHNS and CDR2 is SASEGT. V shed 7 bases and J shed 1 base, with 13 bases lying between them. The CDR3 is 14 amino acids. The CDR3 loop is CASKPSVANTEAFF. DNA of the CDR3: TGTGCCAGCAAACCGTCGGTAGCGAACACTGAAGCTTTCTTT.

This clone was recorded only once. The rearrangement joins TRBV5-1 to TRBJ2-7; D perhaps matches TRBD2 (5 bases). The length of the CDR3 is 13 residues. Germline lookup yields CDR1 SGHRS and CDR2 YFSETQ. The ends were cut back, 5 bases at V and 5 bases at J, with 14 bases in the middle. The DNA for the CDR3 is TGCGCCAGCAGGCTGGACTGGGCGGACGAGCAGTACTTC. Amino acids: CASRLDWADEQYF.

The chain has TRBV18 and TRBJ2-7, with 8 bases that match TRBD1. V gave up 0 bases and J gave up 0 bases; unmatched junction bases: 10. Germline V lookup: CDR1 KGHSH, CDR2 LQKENI. This CDR3 region has 18 residues. CDR3 bases: TGTGCCAGCTCACCACCGCTTGGATCAGGGGGCGACTCCTACGAGCAGTACTTC. Protein: CASSPPLGSGGDSYEQYF.

The chain employs TRBV9 and TRBJ2-3, with 8 bases aligning to TRBD2. Germline loops: CDR1 SGDLS, CDR2 YYNGEE. The CDR3 covers 17 residues. V lost 0 bases, J lost 5 bases, and 11 bases stayed unmatched. The CDR3 DNA reads TGTGCCAGCAGCGTAGGAGGAGGGACTCTAGCGGGAGATACGCAGTATTTT. Amino acids: CASSVGGGTLAGDTQYF. Drawing the rest from reference TRBV9 and TRBJ2-3, the complete variable domain is DSGVTQTPKHLITATGQRVTLRCSPRSGDLSVYWYQQSLDQGLQFLIQYYNGEERAKGNILERFSAQQFPDLHSELNLSSLELGDSALYFCASSVGGGTLAGDTQYFGPGTRLTVL.

The chain carries TRBV5-4 and TRBJ1-1; D is unresolved. The V end was cut by 0 bases, the J end by 4 bases, with 13 bases between. This CDR3 contains 15 residues. The V gene's germline CDR1 is SGHNT and CDR2 YYREEE (reference sequence). The CDR3 region has the DNA TGTGCCAGCAGCTTGGAGGAGAGTTCGTTCACTGAAGCTTTCTTT. Translating gives CASSLEESSFTEAFF.

J is TRBJ1-5 and V is TRBV30, with D perhaps matching TRBD1 (5 bases). With 5 bases removed from V and 2 bases from J, the gap between germline ends came to 13 bases. CDR1 GTSNPN and CDR2 SVGIG come from the germline V gene (reference sequence). CDR3 length: 14 residues. CDR3 sequence reads: CAWEGVGGNQPQHF. CDR3 nucleotides: TGTGCCTGGGAAGGGGTCGGAGGCAATCAGCCCCAGCATTTT.

V and J are TRBV6-6 and TRBJ2-7; the D gene is possibly TRBD2 (6 bases). The germline CDR1 and CDR2 sequences are MNHNY and SVGAGI (reference sequence). The V and J ends lost 0 bases and 3 bases respectively, with 12 bases between them. The CDR3 totals 15 residues. CDR3 nucleotide sequence: TGTGCCAGCAGTTACTCCCGGAGGGAGAACTACGAGCAGTACTTC. It is translated as CASSYSRRENYEQYF.

The rearrangement links TRBV14 to TRBJ2-4, with D possibly being TRBD1 (5 bases). Trimming cost V 0 bases and J 1 base, with 19 bases left between them. CDR3 length equals 19 residues. From germline, CDR1 is SGHDN and CDR2 FVKESK. The CDR3 loop is CASSQEKRQTSFAKNIQYF. CDR3 nucleotides: TGTGCCAGCAGCCAAGAAAAAAGACAGACGTCGTTCGCCAAAAACATTCAGTACTTC.

The J gene is TRBJ2-1, the V gene TRBV6-1, with D tentatively TRBD2 (5 bases). The CDR3 has 15 residues. Germline loops: CDR1 MNHNS, CDR2 SASEGT. Trimming cost V 4 bases and J 0 bases, with 10 bases left between them. In nucleotides, the CDR3 is TGTGCCAGCAGTGGTACTAGAGGCTCCTACAATGAGCAGTTCTTC. Its protein is CASSGTRGSYNEQFF.

This chain uses TRBV27 with TRBJ2-5; D is unclear. Trimming removed 5 bases at V and 1 base at J, with 11 bases between. CDR1 and CDR2 (germline): MNHEY, SMNVEV (reference sequence). This CDR3 region has 14 residues. DNA of the CDR3: TGTGCCAGCAGTGCAAGCGTGGTCCAAGAGACCCAGTACTTC. Translation gives CASSASVVQETQYF.

J is TRBJ1-1 and V is TRBV7-3; D ambiguous. V was clipped by 0 bases and J by 4 bases, with 9 bases between them. CDR1 and CDR2 from the germline V gene are SGHTA and FQGTGA. This CDR3 is built from 14 residues. DNA of the CDR3: TGTGCCAGCAGCTTAACGGGAGAGATCACTGAAGCTTTCTTT. Protein sequence: CASSLTGEITEAFF. The whole variable domain, filled in from reference TRBV7-3 and TRBJ1-1, reads GAGVSQTPSNKVTEKGKYVELRCDPISGHTALYWYRQSLGQGPEFLIYFQGTGAADDSGLPNDRFFAVRPEGSVSTLKIQRTERGDSAVYLCASSLTGEITEAFFGQGTRLTVV.

V and J are TRBV14 and TRBJ2-1, with a weak D call TRBD2 (6 bases). Trimming took 6 bases from V and 8 from J, leaving 23 bases between them. The germline V gene encodes CDR1 SGHDN and CDR2 FVKESK. The CDR3 consists of 16 residues. The CDR3, as DNA: TGTGCCAGCAGGCCCGCGGCGGGAAGGACCTTGGATGAGCAGTTCTTC. It yields the protein CASRPAAGRTLDEQFF.

The chain employs TRBV30 and TRBJ1-2, with 8 nucleotides matching TRBD1. V lost 2 bases to trimming and J lost 10 bases; unmatched junction nucleotides: 12. The V gene's germline CDR1 is GTSNPN and CDR2 SVGIG (reference sequence). This CDR3 is 14 amino acids long. CDR3 loop: CAWSLGGTGITYTF. CDR3 DNA sequence: TGTGCCTGGAGTTTAGGAGGGACAGGCATCACCTACACCTTC.

J is TRBJ1-4 and V is TRBV4-3; D call uncertain. Looked up from germline, CDR1 is LGHNA and CDR2 is YSLEER. V gave up 1 base and J gave up 8 bases, with 11 bases separating them. CDR3 size: 14 residues. DNA of the CDR3: TGCGCCAGCAGCCAAGGGGCCCAAAGGGAAAAACTGTTTTTT. Protein product: CASSQGAQREKLFF.

The gene calls are TRBV7-9 and TRBJ2-1; a weak D match, TRBD2 (5 bases). Trimming took off 2 bases at V and 0 bases at J, with 17 bases between the two ends. The CDR3 totals 18 residues. The V gene's germline CDR1 is SEHNR and CDR2 FQNEAQ (reference sequence). The CDR3 reads CASSLQLYGGGSYNEQFF. CDR3 sequence (DNA): TGTGCCAGCAGCTTACAGCTTTATGGCGGAGGCTCCTACAATGAGCAGTTCTTC.

In DNA form, the CDR3 reads TGTGCCAGCAGCCCGTCCGGACAACCTTCGTTGTTTTTT. This translates into CASSPSGQPSLFF. The genes are TRBV7-9 and TRBJ2-2; possible D gene TRBD1, 5 bases. This CDR3 spans 13 amino acids. Germline loops: CDR1 SEHNR, CDR2 FQNEAQ (reference sequence). V gave up 5 bases and J gave up 15 bases, with 19 bases separating them. Drawing the rest from reference TRBV7-9 and TRBJ2-2, the complete variable domain is DTGVSQNPRHKITKRGQNVTFRCDPISEHNRLYWYRQTLGQGPEFLTYFQNEAQLEKSRLLSDRFSAERPKGSFSTLEIQRTEQGDSAMYLCASSPSGQPSLFFGEGSRLTVL.

V and J are TRBV4-3 and TRBJ1-1, with D perhaps matching TRBD1 (6 bases). Germline values: CDR1 LGHNA, CDR2 YSLEER. CDR3 length: 16 residues. Trimming left V 4 bases short and J 0 bases short, with 15 bases between. CDR3 sequence reads: CASSPHQQGLNTEAFF. In DNA, the CDR3 is TGCGCCAGCAGCCCTCACCAACAGGGACTGAACACTGAAGCTTTCTTT.

The chain employs TRBV27 and TRBJ2-3, with D possibly matching TRBD2 (6 bases). From germline, CDR1 is MNHEY and CDR2 SMNVEV (reference sequence). Trimming took off 6 bases at V and 1 base at J, with 11 bases between the two ends. The CDR3 loop spans 14 amino acids. CDR3 nucleotides: TGTGCCAGCAGCCTGACTAGGCGCACAGATACGCAGTATTTT. Encoded protein: CASSLTRRTDTQYF.

Worth noting for this clone: Relative to the germline gene, one junction end is altered; a read error may explain this. The chain employs TRBV7-7 and TRBJ2-5; D is perhaps TRBD2 (8 bases). This CDR3 is 15 amino acids long. Germline V lookup: CDR1 SSHAT, CDR2 FNYEAQ (reference sequence). Here the CDR3 DNA reads TGTGCTAGCAGCAAAGGGGGCAGCGGGAGAGAGACCCAGTACTTC. Translating it yields CASSKGGSGRETQYF.

This chain connects TRBV7-9 to TRBJ1-2; TRBD1 matches 7 bases. The length of the CDR3 is 12 residues. The ends lost 2 bases at V and 8 bases at J; junction bases unmatched: 2. CDR1 is SEHNR, CDR2 FQNEAQ, per germline (reference sequence). CDR3 sequence: CASSLQGGGYTF. The CDR3 DNA is TGTGCCAGCAGCTTACAGGGGGGAGGCTACACCTTC.

The chain employs TRBV27 and TRBJ2-3; 8 bases fit TRBD2. CDR3 length: 17 residues. V lost 0 bases to trimming and J lost 3 bases; unmatched junction nucleotides: 8. Germline values: CDR1 MNHEY, CDR2 SMNVEV (reference sequence). CDR3 in DNA: TGTGCCAGCAGTTTATCTTTCCTAGCGGGTGGAACAGATACGCAGTATTTT. Amino acid sequence: CASSLSFLAGGTDTQYF.